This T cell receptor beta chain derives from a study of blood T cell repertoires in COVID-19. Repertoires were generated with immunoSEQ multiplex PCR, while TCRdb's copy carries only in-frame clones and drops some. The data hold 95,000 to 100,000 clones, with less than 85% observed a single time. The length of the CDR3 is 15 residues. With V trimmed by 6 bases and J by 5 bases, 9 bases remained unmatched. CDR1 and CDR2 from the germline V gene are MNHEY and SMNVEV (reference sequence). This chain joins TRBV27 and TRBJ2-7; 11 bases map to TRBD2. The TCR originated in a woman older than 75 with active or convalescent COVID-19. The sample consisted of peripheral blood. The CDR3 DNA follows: TGTGCCAGCAGCCGACTAGCGGGACCCCTCCACGAGCAGTACTTC. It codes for CASSRLAGPLHEQYF.